Listed below are T cell receptor beta chains from one sample, sequenced in a study of T cell changes during pregnancy in multiple sclerosis. The repertoire was sequenced with immunoSEQ multiplex PCR; TCRdb's copy has only in-frame clones and lacks some. The data hold about 50,000 clones, with roughly nine tenths observed a single time. The specimen was CD4+ T cells from peripheral blood mononuclear cells, collected after pregnancy. These receptors came from a female donor with multiple sclerosis, enrolled in a pregnancy study. Both conserved end residues are trimmed from each CDR3.

ASSIDRVRDRGNIQY | TRBJ2-4 | TRBV19
ASRRVGGAFQPQH | TRBJ1-5 | TRBV19
ASSLGGGGRGRTEAF | TRBJ1-1 | TRBV7-2
ASSVPHAGDQPQH | TRBJ1-5 | TRBV6-1
ASSLATGTSGTDTQY | TRBJ2-3 | TRBV7-9
ASNTQSGTKNEQF | TRBJ2-1 | TRBV5-1
ASGTYDNPRTGELF | TRBJ2-2 | TRBV14
ASSLTGDYEQY | TRBJ2-7 | TRBV5-1
VRSLDGRTSETQY | TRBJ2-5 | TRBV7-5
ASGYRVAEPQH | TRBJ1-5 | TRBV6-1
ASSREGRGYGYT | TRBJ1-2 | TRBV28
ASSIQGEGSYEQY | TRBJ2-7 | TRBV19
ASSLGQGGYGYT | TRBJ1-2 | TRBV5-1
ASRSPGQGKTGELF | TRBJ2-2 | TRBV9
ASSLAAGTGNTIY | TRBJ1-3 | TRBV11-2
ASSQELGQHYEQY | TRBJ2-7 | TRBV4-1
ASSLDGLTEAF | TRBJ1-1 | TRBV5-1
ASSGRDYGYT | TRBJ1-2 | TRBV5-4
ASSIKAGQGYNEQF | TRBJ2-1 | TRBV19
ASSLGGNTEAF | TRBJ1-1 | TRBV5-4
ASRDTGLAVYEQY | TRBJ2-7 | TRBV6-6
ASRPPGQGFLGYT | TRBJ1-2 | TRBV5-6
ASSLWETGGITEKLF | TRBJ1-4 | TRBV5-6
ASSQDEDREAGNTIY | TRBJ1-3 | TRBV14
ASSLRTGGTGELF | TRBJ2-2 | TRBV5-4
AISDRSYEQY | TRBJ2-7 | TRBV10-3
ASRPSQTDLSYEQY | TRBJ2-7 | TRBV19
ASRLKQLNRGANEKLF | TRBJ1-4 | TRBV10-1
ASSRDGLAGGQF | TRBJ2-1 | TRBV7-9